This T cell receptor (beta chain) stems from a study of blood T cells in healthy people across ages. Overall study findings and caveats: Because donor CMV status was unknown, expanded clonotype changes were possibly confounded. Estimated diversity across one million T cells was deemed an underestimate.

As to this clonotype: Its antigen is undetermined.

The germline V and J ends were trimmed by 7 bases and 5 bases, with 15 bases remaining between them. The CDR3 spans 12 residues. From germline, CDR1 is DFQATT and CDR2 SNEGSKA (reference sequence). A J-beta primer mix and a sample-barcoded 5' primer were used in a second PCR of roughly 7 to 12 cycles. CDR3-containing paired-end reads numbered at least 2.5 million in each sample. One entry per CDR3 protein results from TCRdb running MiXCR on the 5' RACE reads. The profile shows over 1,500,000 distinct CDR3 sequences, around 40% of them singletons. V usage is TRBV20-1 and J usage is TRBJ2-7, with D possibly called TRBD1 or TRBD2 (6 bases each). The receptor comes from a human donor in good health. The sequencing sample was made of blood. Here the CDR3 reads CSVWGAQDEQYF. The CDR3 nucleotides read TGCAGTGTTTGGGGGGCGCAGGACGAGCAGTACTTC.